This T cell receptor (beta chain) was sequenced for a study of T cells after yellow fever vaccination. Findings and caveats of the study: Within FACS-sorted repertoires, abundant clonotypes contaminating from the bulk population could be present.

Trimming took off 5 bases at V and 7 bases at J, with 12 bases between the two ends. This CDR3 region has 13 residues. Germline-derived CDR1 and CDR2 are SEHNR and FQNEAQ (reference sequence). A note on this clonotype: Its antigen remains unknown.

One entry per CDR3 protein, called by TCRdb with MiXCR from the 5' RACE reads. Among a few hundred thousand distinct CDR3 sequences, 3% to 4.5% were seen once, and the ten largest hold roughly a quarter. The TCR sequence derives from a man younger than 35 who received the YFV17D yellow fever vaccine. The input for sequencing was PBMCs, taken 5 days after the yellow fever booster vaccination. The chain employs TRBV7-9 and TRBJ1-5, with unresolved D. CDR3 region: CASSPGGRQPQHF. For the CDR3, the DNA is TGTGCCAGCAGCCCCGGAGGTCGCCAGCCCCAGCATTTT. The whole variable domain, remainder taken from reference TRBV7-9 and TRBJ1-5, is DTGVSQNPRHKITKRGQNVTFRCDPISEHNRLYWYRQTLGQGPEFLTYFQNEAQLEKSRLLSDRFSAERPKGSFSTLEIQRTEQGDSAMYLCASSPGGRQPQHFGDGTRLSIL.